This TCR beta chain came from a study of T cell responses to AZD1222 COVID-19 vaccine. The V end was cut by 1 base, the J end by 2 bases, with 9 bases between. This CDR3 contains 15 residues. The V gene's germline CDR1 is SGHTA and CDR2 FQGNSA. This clone was picked up one time. Assay: immunoSEQ multiplex PCR; the TCRdb copy retains only in-frame clones and omits some. Of roughly 81,000 clones in the sample, approximately 88% were seen once. The TCR comes from an adult in good health. The sequences come from peripheral blood, collected on day 0 of AZD1222 vaccination. The V and J genes are TRBV7-2 and TRBJ1-5; maybe TRBD1 (5 bases). CDR3 nucleotides: TGTGCCAGCAGCTTAGTAGGCAGGGGCAATCAGCCCCAGCATTTT. Its protein product is CASSLVGRGNQPQHF. Filled out from reference TRBV7-2 and TRBJ1-5, the complete variable domain reads GAGVSQSPSNKVTEKGKDVELRCDPISGHTALYWYRQSLGQGLEFLIYFQGNSAPDKSGLPSDRFSAERTGGSVSTLTIQRTQQEDSAVYLCASSLVGRGNQPQHFGDGTRLSIL.